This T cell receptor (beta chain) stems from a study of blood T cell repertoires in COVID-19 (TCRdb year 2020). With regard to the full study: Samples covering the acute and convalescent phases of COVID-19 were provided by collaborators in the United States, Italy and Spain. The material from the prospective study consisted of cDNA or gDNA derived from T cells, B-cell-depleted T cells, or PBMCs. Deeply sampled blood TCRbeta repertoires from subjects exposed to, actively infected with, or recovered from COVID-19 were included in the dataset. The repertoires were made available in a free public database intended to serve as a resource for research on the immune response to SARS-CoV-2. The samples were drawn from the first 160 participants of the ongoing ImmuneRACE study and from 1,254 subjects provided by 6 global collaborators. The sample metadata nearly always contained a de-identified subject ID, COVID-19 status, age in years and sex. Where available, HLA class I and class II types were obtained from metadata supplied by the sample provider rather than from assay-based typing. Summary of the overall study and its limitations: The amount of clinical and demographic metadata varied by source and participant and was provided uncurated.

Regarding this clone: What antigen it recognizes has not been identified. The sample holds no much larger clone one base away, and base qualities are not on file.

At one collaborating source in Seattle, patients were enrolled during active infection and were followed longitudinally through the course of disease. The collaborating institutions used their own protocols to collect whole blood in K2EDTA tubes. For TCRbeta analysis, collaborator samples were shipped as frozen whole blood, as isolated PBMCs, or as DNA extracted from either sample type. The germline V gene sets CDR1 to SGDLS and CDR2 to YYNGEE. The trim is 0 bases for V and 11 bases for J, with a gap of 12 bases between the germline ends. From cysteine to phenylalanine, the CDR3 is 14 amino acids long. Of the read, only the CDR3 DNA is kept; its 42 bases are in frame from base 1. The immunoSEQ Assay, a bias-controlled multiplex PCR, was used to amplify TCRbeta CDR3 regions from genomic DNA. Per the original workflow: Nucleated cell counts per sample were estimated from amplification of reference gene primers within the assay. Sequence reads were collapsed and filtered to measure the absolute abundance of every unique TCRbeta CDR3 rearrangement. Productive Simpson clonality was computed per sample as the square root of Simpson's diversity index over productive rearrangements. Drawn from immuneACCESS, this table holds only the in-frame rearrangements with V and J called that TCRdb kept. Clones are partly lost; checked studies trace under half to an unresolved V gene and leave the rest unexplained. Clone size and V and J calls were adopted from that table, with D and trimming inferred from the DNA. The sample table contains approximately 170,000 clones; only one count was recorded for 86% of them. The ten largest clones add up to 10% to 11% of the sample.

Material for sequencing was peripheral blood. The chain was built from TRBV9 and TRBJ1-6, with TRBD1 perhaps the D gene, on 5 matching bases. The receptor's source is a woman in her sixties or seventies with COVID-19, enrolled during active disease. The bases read TGTGCCAGCAGCGTAGGAGGAAAAGGGGCACCCCTCCACTTT. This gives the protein CASSVGGKGAPLHF.